The 15 T cell receptor beta chains reported below all come from one sample, sequenced in a study of blood T cell repertoires in COVID-19. TCRdb keeps only in-frame clones here, not all; method: immunoSEQ multiplex PCR. The sample shows roughly 160,000 clones, around 85% of them seen only once. Material for sequencing was peripheral blood. The receptors stem from a man aged 55 to 70 with acute or convalescent COVID-19.

The chain recombines TRBV19 with TRBJ2-3, with 12 bases fitting TRBD1. CDR3 length equals 16 residues. V dropped 5 bases and J dropped 6; count of bases not matched to a gene: 9. Germline values: CDR1 LNHDA, CDR2 SQIVND (reference sequence). CDR3: CASSVRDRGRRDTQYF. The CDR3 DNA is TGTGCCAGTAGTGTCCGGGACAGGGGGCGCAGGGATACGCAGTATTTT. Looking up the rest from reference TRBV19 and TRBJ2-3 gives the full variable domain: DGGITQSPKYLFRKEGQNVTLSCEQNLNHDAMYWYRQDPGQGLRLIYYSQIVNDFQKGDIAEGYSVSREKKESFPLTVTSAQKNPTAFYLCASSVRDRGRRDTQYFGPGTRLTVL.

The chain has TRBV5-1 and TRBJ2-1; possible D gene TRBD1, 6 bases. The CDR3 runs to 14 residues. Germline lookup yields CDR1 SGHRS and CDR2 YFSETQ. Trimming shortened V by 2 bases and J by 4 bases, and 10 bases separated the two germline ends. CDR3: CASSFERGYNEQFF. The CDR3 nucleotides read TGCGCCAGCAGCTTTGAGAGGGGGTACAATGAGCAGTTCTTC.

V gene TRBV30 combines with J gene TRBJ1-6; D is undetermined. Germline CDR1 is GTSNPN and CDR2 is SVGIG (reference sequence). The CDR3 extends over 12 amino acids. Trimming removed 0 bases from V and 11 bases from J, with 8 bases in between. CDR3 sequence reads: CAWSVLGAPLHF. CDR3 coding DNA: TGTGCCTGGAGTGTGCTCGGGGCACCCCTCCACTTT.

The rearrangement joins TRBV5-4 to TRBJ1-1, with TRBD1 matching 9 bases. Germline V gives CDR1 SGHNT, CDR2 YYREEE (reference sequence). V shed 6 bases, J shed 4 bases, and the junction held 13 bases outside the gene matches. CDR3 length: 16 amino acids. CDR3 nucleotides: TGTGCCAGCAAAACAGGGGGCGCGAGGAAGGGCACTGAAGCTTTCTTT. Translation gives CASKTGGARKGTEAFF.

Only one count was recorded for this clone. The chain is built from TRBV7-2 and TRBJ2-7, with D perhaps matching TRBD2 (7 bases). Trimming removed 6 bases from V and 4 bases from J, with 19 bases in between. CDR1 and CDR2 from the germline V gene are SGHTA and FQGNSA. This CDR3 has 15 amino acids. CDR3 coding DNA: TGTGCCAGCAGGGGAGGGGGAGACAGTAAATACGAGCAGTACTTC. It is translated as CASRGGGDSKYEQYF. Looking up the rest from reference TRBV7-2 and TRBJ2-7 gives the full variable domain: GAGVSQSPSNKVTEKGKDVELRCDPISGHTALYWYRQSLGQGLEFLIYFQGNSAPDKSGLPSDRFSAERTGGSVSTLTIQRTQQEDSAVYLCASRGGGDSKYEQYFGPGTRLTVT.

The sample holds one count of this clone. The chain links TRBV12-3 or TRBV12-4 to TRBJ2-7; 7 bases map to TRBD1. V was clipped by 3 bases and J by 2 bases; unmatched bases: 1. The CDR3 spans 13 residues. CDR3 in DNA: TGTGCCAGCAGTTTCGGACAGGCCTACGAGCAGTACTTC. Translating it yields CASSFGQAYEQYF.

V gene TRBV5-1 combines with J gene TRBJ1-4; 11 bases match TRBD1. J was trimmed by 8 bases and V by 4 bases; bases with no gene match: 7. CDR3 length equals 15 residues. In germline, CDR1 is SGHRS, CDR2 YFSETQ. This CDR3 is CASSRGQGEWEKLFF. The CDR3 DNA follows: TGCGCCAGCAGCCGGGGACAGGGGGAGTGGGAAAAACTGTTTTTT.

CDR3 DNA: TGTGCCAGCAGGGAGGTGACGGGGACAGATACGCAGTATTTT. Protein product: CASREVTGTDTQYF. The rearrangement links TRBV6-5 to TRBJ2-3; possible D gene TRBD2, 5 bases. Germline lookup yields CDR1 MNHEY and CDR2 SVGAGI. The ends were cut back, 6 bases at V and 3 bases at J, with 13 bases in the middle. This CDR3 has 14 residues.

The rearrangement joins TRBV30 to TRBJ1-4; possibly TRBD1 for D (6 bases). The CDR3 runs 15 residues. The V gene lost 2 bases and the J gene lost 0 bases, with 10 bases spanning the gap. Germline values: CDR1 GTSNPN, CDR2 SVGIG (reference sequence). The CDR3 is CAWSREGATNEKLFF. The DNA for the CDR3 is TGTGCCTGGAGTAGGGAGGGGGCAACTAATGAAAAACTGTTTTTT.

This chain joins TRBV4-1 and TRBJ2-1; 11 bases agree with TRBD1. The J segment lost 3 bases and the V segment lost 2 bases, leaving 3 bases of the junction unmatched. Germline CDR1 MGHRA, CDR2 YSYEKL. There are 16 residues in the CDR3. The CDR3 here is CASSQPDRGLYNEQFF. The CDR3 DNA reads TGCGCCAGCAGCCAACCGGACAGGGGGCTCTACAATGAGCAGTTCTTC.

The sample holds a few counts of this clone. The chain recombines TRBV9 with TRBJ1-1, with a tentative D call TRBD1 (5 bases). V gave up 3 bases and J gave up 6 bases, with 21 bases separating them. The CDR3 length is 16 residues. Germline-derived CDR1 and CDR2 are SGDLS and YYNGEE. The CDR3 DNA reads as TGTGCCAGCAGCGCTTTCATTTGGGGGGGTAGTCCTGAAGCTTTCTTT. Residues: CASSAFIWGGSPEAFF.

The rearrangement joins TRBV11-2 to TRBJ2-2, with 9 bases aligning to TRBD2. V lost 1 base, J lost 2 bases, and 2 bases stayed unmatched. This CDR3 comprises 16 residues. CDR1 SGHAT and CDR2 FQNNGV come from the germline V gene. In DNA form, the CDR3 reads TGTGCCAGCAGCTTAGGACTAGCGGTTAACACCGGGGAGCTGTTTTTT. Residues: CASSLGLAVNTGELFF. The entire variable domain, with the rest obtained from reference TRBV11-2 and TRBJ2-2, is as follows: EAGVAQSPRYKIIEKRQSVAFWCNPISGHATLYWYQQILGQGPKLLIQFQNNGVVDDSQLPKDRFSAERLKGVDSTLKIQPAKLEDSAVYLCASSLGLAVNTGELFFGEGSRLTVL.

In this sample, this clone turned up once. This chain uses TRBV4-1 with TRBJ2-7; TRBD1 matches at 11 bases. This CDR3 is 15 amino acids long. Unmatched junction bases numbered 4, after V lost 3 bases and J lost 3 bases. Germline CDR1 is MGHRA and CDR2 is YSYEKL. CDR3 in DNA: TGCGCCAGCAGCCACCCGGGACAGGGGGACTACGAGCAGTACTTC. The encoded protein is CASSHPGQGDYEQYF.

The chain links TRBV7-9 to TRBJ2-5; 13 nucleotides align to TRBD2. This CDR3 has 19 residues. CDR1 is SEHNR and CDR2 is FQNEAQ in the germline V gene (reference sequence). Losses at the gene ends were 3 bases for V and 0 bases for J; bases not matched to a gene: 10. In DNA, the CDR3 is TGTGCCAGCAGCTTTGCCGGGACTAGCGGGAATCAGTACCAAGAGACCCAGTACTTC. Residues: CASSFAGTSGNQYQETQYF.

The chain couples TRBV27 to TRBJ2-3, with 7 positions matching TRBD1. The J segment lost 3 bases and the V segment lost 5 bases, leaving 11 bases of the junction unmatched. The germline V gene has CDR1 MNHEY and CDR2 SMNVEV (reference sequence). The CDR3 consists of 16 residues. The CDR3 loop reads CASSLRDSGLTDTQYF. CDR3 DNA: TGTGCCAGCAGTCTCCGGGACAGCGGTTTGACAGATACGCAGTATTTT.